This T cell receptor (beta chain) emerged from a study of response to subunit inactivated influenza vaccine. General observations from the study: The authors suggested that few new T cells are recruited per seasonal influenza vaccination.

V was cut by 5 bases and J by 2 bases, with 10 bases left in between. Germline V gene lookup returns CDR1 SGHTA and CDR2 FQGNSA. The CDR3 has 13 residues. TCRdb reprocessed the RT-PCR reads via MiXCR and lists one record per CDR3 protein. The sample has about half a million distinct CDR3 sequences, 7.6% seen once. As for this clonotype: Antigen specificity is unknown.

The chain joins TRBV7-2 to TRBJ2-7; D is ambiguous. Sequences were derived from PBMCs from blood, sampled around 2 years after vaccination. The sequence derives from a man aged 50-75 years who received an inactivated influenza vaccine. CDR3 loop: CASSVGPTYEQYF. CDR3 bases: TGTGCCAGCAGCGTCGGTCCCACCTACGAGCAGTACTTC.